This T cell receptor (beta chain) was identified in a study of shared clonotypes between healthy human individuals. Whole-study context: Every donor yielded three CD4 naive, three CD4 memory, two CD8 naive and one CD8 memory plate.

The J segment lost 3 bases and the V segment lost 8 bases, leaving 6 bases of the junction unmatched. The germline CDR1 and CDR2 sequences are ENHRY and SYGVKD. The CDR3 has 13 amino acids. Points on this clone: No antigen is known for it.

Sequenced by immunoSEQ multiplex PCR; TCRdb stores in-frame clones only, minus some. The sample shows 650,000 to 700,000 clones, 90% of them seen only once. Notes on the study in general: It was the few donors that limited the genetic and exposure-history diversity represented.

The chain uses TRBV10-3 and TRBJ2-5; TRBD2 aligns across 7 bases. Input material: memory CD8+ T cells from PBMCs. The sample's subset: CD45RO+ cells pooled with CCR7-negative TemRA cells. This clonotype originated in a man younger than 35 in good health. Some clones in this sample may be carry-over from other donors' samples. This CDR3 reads CAISTSRKETQYF. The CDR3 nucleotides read TGTGCCATCTCGACTAGCAGAAAAGAGACCCAGTACTTC.